The 25 T cell receptor beta chains below all came from one sample that was sequenced in a study of T-cell memory formation after mild COVID-19. From the 5' RACE reads, TCRdb called clonotypes with MiXCR, one entry per CDR3 protein. The sample holds 350,000 or so distinct CDR3 sequences, under 25% seen once. Input material: PBMCs or a T cell subset sorted from them (not recorded which). Source of these receptors: an adult woman who had mild COVID-19 (a few samples of this study predate the infection). Cell type and time point are not known.

This clonotype was picked up a small number of times. This chain connects TRBV9 to TRBJ2-1; 9 nucleotides match TRBD2. The V gene end was trimmed by 0 bases and the J gene end by 9 bases; junction bases not matched to a gene: 7. In germline, CDR1 is SGDLS, CDR2 YYNGEE. This CDR3 region has 15 residues. Here the CDR3 reads CASSVGGRAEGEQFF. DNA for the CDR3: TGTGCCAGCAGCGTAGGCGGGAGGGCCGAGGGTGAGCAGTTCTTC. Based on the CDR3 plus reference TRBV9 and TRBJ2-1, the full variable domain is DSGVTQTPKHLITATGQRVTLRCSPRSGDLSVYWYQQSLDQGLQFLIQYYNGEERAKGNILERFSAQQFPDLHSELNLSSLELGDSALYFCASSVGGRAEGEQFFGPGTRLTVL.

V is TRBV6-5 and J is TRBJ2-7; D is perhaps TRBD1 (6 bases). Germline CDR1 and CDR2: MNHEY and SVGAGI. This CDR3 is built from 14 residues. Deletions cut 1 base from V and 6 bases from J, with 13 bases between. The CDR3 DNA reads as TGTGCCAGCAGTTACTTTGGGGGCGGAGGCGAGCAGTACTTC. Its translation: CASSYFGGGGEQYF.

This clonotype appeared a few times. The chain couples TRBV7-3 to TRBJ2-1; 9 positions agree with TRBD2. The CDR3 has 17 residues. Looked up from germline, CDR1 is SGHTA and CDR2 is FQGTGA. The ends lost 7 bases at V and 4 bases at J; junction bases unmatched: 14. The CDR3 loop is CASMRGAGGRGYNEQFF. The CDR3 bases are TGTGCCAGCATGAGGGGAGCGGGAGGTAGGGGATACAATGAGCAGTTCTTC.

CDR3 region: CATSDLGTGGLSEQFF. CDR3 bases: TGTGCCACCAGTGATTTGGGCACAGGGGGCCTTTCTGAGCAGTTCTTC. The chain combines TRBV24-1 with TRBJ2-1, with 9 positions matching TRBD1. V trimming: 0 bases; J trimming: 9 bases; junction bases outside the gene matches: 8. CDR3 length: 16 amino acids. CDR1 KGHDR and CDR2 SFDVKD come from the germline V gene.

This clonotype was seen just once. The rearrangement links TRBV7-9 to TRBJ1-1, with D maybe TRBD1 (5 bases). This CDR3 spans 19 amino acids. The germline CDR1 and CDR2 sequences are SEHNR and FQNEAQ (reference sequence). V lost 5 bases and J 4 bases, leaving 29 bases between the germline ends. CDR3 DNA: TGTGCCAGCAGCCCCTCGGAGAGCAGGGAGGGAATTTATAGCACTGAAGCTTTCTTT. Protein: CASSPSESREGIYSTEAFF.

In this sample, this clonotype turned up many times. The chain couples TRBV12-3 or TRBV12-4 to TRBJ2-3; TRBD2 aligns across 8 bases. V was pared by 2 bases and J by 6 bases, with 4 bases of the junction left unmatched. This CDR3 is 14 amino acids long. CDR3 sequence reads: CASSLTGGPDTQYF. DNA for the CDR3: TGTGCCAGCAGTTTAACGGGGGGGCCCGATACGCAGTATTTT.

The chain recombines TRBV12-3 or TRBV12-4 with TRBJ1-1; D remains unclear. V dropped 3 bases and J dropped 5 bases, with 13 bases sitting between them. The CDR3 is made up of 14 amino acids. CDR3 amino acids: CASSLGRLGTEAFF. DNA of the CDR3: TGTGCCAGCAGTTTGGGCAGGTTGGGGACTGAAGCTTTCTTT.

This clonotype was seen a few times. The rearrangement links TRBV18 to TRBJ1-1; the D gene is possibly TRBD1 (6 bases). The V and J ends lost 1 base and 6 bases respectively, with 9 bases between them. CDR1 is KGHSH, CDR2 LQKENI, per germline. CDR3 size: 13 residues. The CDR3 sequence is CASSPLAGAEAFF. The CDR3 bases are TGTGCCAGCTCACCACTTGCAGGGGCTGAAGCTTTCTTT.

This clonotype was picked up many times. This chain joins TRBV10-3 and TRBJ2-1; D ambiguous. The CDR3 loop spans 15 amino acids. V lost 0 bases and J 6 bases, leaving 12 bases between the germline ends. Per germline, CDR1 ENHRY and CDR2 SYGVKD. CDR3 loop: CAISESSGMGNEQFF. Written as DNA, the CDR3 is TGTGCCATCAGTGAGTCTAGTGGGATGGGCAATGAGCAGTTCTTC.

The J gene is TRBJ2-7, the V gene TRBV29-1, with D possibly TRBD1 on 6 matching bases. The V end was cut by 4 bases, the J end by 0 bases, with 13 bases between. There are 14 residues in the CDR3. Looked up from germline, CDR1 is SQVTM and CDR2 is ANQGSEA. CDR3 DNA: TGCAGCGTTGCGGACAGAACTTACTCCTACGAGCAGTACTTC. Residues: CSVADRTYSYEQYF.

This chain uses TRBV20-1 with TRBJ1-1; D ambiguous. Trimming removed 0 bases from V and 6 bases from J, with 17 bases in between. Germline V gene data show CDR1 as DFQATT and CDR2 as SNEGSKA (reference sequence). This CDR3 is 15 amino acids long. The CDR3 nucleotides are TGCAGTGCTAGAGATGGGATCGCCCCCCCGGCTGAAGCTTTCTTT. Residues: CSARDGIAPPAEAFF.

The rearrangement links TRBV11-2 to TRBJ1-3; D is undetermined. V lost 1 base, J lost 2 bases, and 9 bases lay in between. The CDR3 extends over 15 amino acids. Germline CDR1 reads SGHAT; CDR2 reads FQNNGV. The CDR3 is CASSLVGQAGNTIYF. In DNA, the CDR3 is TGTGCCAGCAGCTTAGTTGGCCAAGCTGGAAACACCATATATTTT.

This clonotype occurred many times. The rearrangement uses TRBV7-2 and TRBJ2-5, with a tentative D call TRBD1 (6 bases). Trimming left V 5 bases short and J 1 base short, with 8 bases between. The CDR3 has 13 residues. Germline CDR1 SGHTA, CDR2 FQGNSA. CDR3 DNA: TGTGCCAGCAGCCGGACAGCCCAAGAGACCCAGTACTTC. Translation: CASSRTAQETQYF. Full variable domain (remainder filled in from reference TRBV7-2 and TRBJ2-5): GAGVSQSPSNKVTEKGKDVELRCDPISGHTALYWYRQSLGQGLEFLIYFQGNSAPDKSGLPSDRFSAERTGGSVSTLTIQRTQQEDSAVYLCASSRTAQETQYFGPGTRLLVL.

This chain joins TRBV18 and TRBJ2-7, with TRBD2 as a possible D gene (6 bases). CDR1 is KGHSH and CDR2 is LQKENI in the germline V gene. V was shortened by 3 bases and J by 5 bases, with 11 bases between the two germline ends. The CDR3 has 13 residues. The CDR3 DNA sequence: TGTGCCAGCTCACCTGGGACTGCCCACGAGCAGTACTTC. Its protein is CASSPGTAHEQYF.

This chain connects TRBV12-3 or TRBV12-4 to TRBJ1-1; no firm D call. Trimming cost V 6 bases and J 4 bases, with 9 bases left between them. The CDR3 sequence is 12 residues long. The CDR3 here is CASRREGTEAFF. CDR3 bases: TGTGCCAGCAGGCGTGAGGGCACTGAAGCTTTCTTT.

The chain has TRBV27 and TRBJ2-1; tentative D call: TRBD1 (6 bases). This CDR3 contains 19 residues. In germline, CDR1 is MNHEY, CDR2 SMNVEV (reference sequence). V lost 7 bases to trimming and J lost 4 bases, with 29 bases between them. CDR3 nucleotides: TGTGCCAGCATGCTCTGGACAGCCACCTTGGATGACCCATACAATGAGCAGTTCTTC. This encodes CASMLWTATLDDPYNEQFF.

This clonotype has only a few counts. The CDR3: CATSDGWFNQPQHF. In DNA form, the CDR3 reads TGTGCCACCAGTGATGGGTGGTTTAATCAGCCCCAGCATTTT. The chain uses TRBV24-1 and TRBJ1-5; D remains ambiguous. There are 14 residues in the CDR3. Trimming removed 3 bases from V and 4 bases from J, with 9 bases in between. Looked up from germline, CDR1 is KGHDR and CDR2 is SFDVKD.

This clonotype was found a few times. V gene TRBV20-1 combines with J gene TRBJ1-6; D unresolved. The length of the CDR3 is 13 residues. V was shortened by 8 bases and J by 9 bases, with 17 bases between the two germline ends. Germline V CDR1 and CDR2: DFQATT, SNEGSKA (reference sequence). The CDR3 nucleotides read TGCAGTTTCCAGGCACAGTACGGTTCACCCCTCCACTTT. This sequence encodes CSFQAQYGSPLHF.

This clonotype was seen a handful of times. The chain carries TRBV20-1 and TRBJ2-7, with D unresolved. Looked up from germline, CDR1 is DFQATT and CDR2 is SNEGSKA (reference sequence). V shed 0 bases and J shed 0 bases, with 9 bases lying between them. CDR3 length equals 14 residues. CDR3 in amino acids: CSARDMGTSYEQYF. The CDR3 DNA is TGCAGTGCTAGAGATATGGGCACCTCCTACGAGCAGTACTTC.

This clonotype was counted at least ten times. The J gene is TRBJ2-3, the V gene TRBV4-3, with a possible D match to TRBD2 (6 bases). This CDR3 spans 13 amino acids. V dropped 1 base and J dropped 6 bases, with 8 bases sitting between them. The germline V gene encodes CDR1 LGHNA and CDR2 YSLEER. The CDR3 here is CASSQGRGDTQYF. CDR3 DNA: TGCGCCAGCAGCCAAGGACGGGGGGATACGCAGTATTTT.

This clonotype was observed a few times. The chain links TRBV14 to TRBJ1-2; D uncertain. CDR1 SGHDN and CDR2 FVKESK come from the germline V gene. CDR3 length equals 15 residues. V gave up 7 bases and J gave up 4 bases, with 19 bases separating them. CDR3 sequence (DNA): TGTGCCAGCATCCACACATTAGGCTATGGCTATGGCTACACCTTC. As protein: CASIHTLGYGYGYTF.

This chain connects TRBV28 to TRBJ2-5, with 7 bases identical to TRBD1. Germline assignment: CDR1 MDHEN and CDR2 SYDVKM. Trimming cost V 2 bases and J 1 base; bases outside gene matches: 7. This CDR3 contains 16 residues. The CDR3 is CASSLNTGDFQETQYF. The CDR3 DNA reads TGTGCCAGCAGTTTAAACACAGGGGATTTCCAAGAGACCCAGTACTTC.

The chain is built from TRBV6-6 and TRBJ1-2; D perhaps matches TRBD1 (6 bases). The germline V and J ends were trimmed by 4 bases and 4 bases, with 13 bases remaining between them. From germline, CDR1 is MNHNY and CDR2 SVGAGI (reference sequence). The CDR3 is 14 residues long. This chain's CDR3 is CASSFAGEGYGYTF. In DNA, the CDR3 is TGTGCCAGCAGTTTTGCAGGGGAGGGCTATGGCTACACCTTC.

V and J are TRBV3-1 and TRBJ1-5; D ambiguous. Germline V gene lookup returns CDR1 LGHDT and CDR2 YNNKEL (reference sequence). The germline V and J ends were trimmed by 3 bases and 5 bases, with 8 bases remaining between them. This CDR3 has 13 amino acids. The DNA of the CDR3 is TGTGCCAGCAGCCAGACATTCCATCAGCCCCAGCATTTT. It translates to CASSQTFHQPQHF.

V usage is TRBV29-1 and J usage is TRBJ1-1; D call uncertain. There are 12 residues in the CDR3. CDR1 and CDR2 (germline): SQVTM, ANQGSEA. Trimming took off 7 bases at V and 3 bases at J, with 12 bases between the two ends. The CDR3 region is CSGHVGDTEAFF. The DNA of the CDR3 is TGCAGCGGTCACGTCGGGGACACTGAAGCTTTCTTT.